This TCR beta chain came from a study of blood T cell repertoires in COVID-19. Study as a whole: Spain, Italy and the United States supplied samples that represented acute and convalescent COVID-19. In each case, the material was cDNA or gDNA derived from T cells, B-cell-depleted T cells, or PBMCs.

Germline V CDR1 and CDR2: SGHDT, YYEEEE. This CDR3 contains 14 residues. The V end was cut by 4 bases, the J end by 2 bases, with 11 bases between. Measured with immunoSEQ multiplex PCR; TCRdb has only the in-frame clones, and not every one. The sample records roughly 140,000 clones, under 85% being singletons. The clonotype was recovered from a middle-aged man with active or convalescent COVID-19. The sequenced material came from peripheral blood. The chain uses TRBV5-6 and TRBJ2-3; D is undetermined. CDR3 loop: CASSQTGNTDTQYF. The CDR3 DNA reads TGTGCCAGCAGCCAGACTGGAAACACAGATACGCAGTATTTT. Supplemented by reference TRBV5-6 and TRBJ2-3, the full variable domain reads DAGVTQSPTHLIKTRGQQVTLRCSPKSGHDTVSWYQQALGQGPQFIFQYYEEEERQRGNFPDRFSGHQFPNYSSELNVNALLLGDSALYLCASSQTGNTDTQYFGPGTRLTVL.